This T cell receptor (beta chain) stems from a study of T cell responses to AZD1222 COVID-19 vaccine. Here immunoSEQ multiplex PCR was the method, and the copy in TCRdb shows in-frame clones only, minus some. This table has 130,000 to 150,000 clones, more than 80% appearing once. The CDR3 spans 14 residues. The V gene lost 3 bases and the J gene lost 5 bases, with 16 bases spanning the gap. The germline gives CDR1 DFQATT, CDR2 SNEGSKA (reference sequence). This sample comprised peripheral blood, obtained on day 0 of AZD1222 vaccination. The J gene is TRBJ1-1, the V gene TRBV20-1; D not certain. This receptor was taken from an adult in good health. DNA of the CDR3: TGCAGTGCTAGTGTGGCTTTCCTGGGGACTGAAGCTTTCTTT. As protein: CSASVAFLGTEAFF.